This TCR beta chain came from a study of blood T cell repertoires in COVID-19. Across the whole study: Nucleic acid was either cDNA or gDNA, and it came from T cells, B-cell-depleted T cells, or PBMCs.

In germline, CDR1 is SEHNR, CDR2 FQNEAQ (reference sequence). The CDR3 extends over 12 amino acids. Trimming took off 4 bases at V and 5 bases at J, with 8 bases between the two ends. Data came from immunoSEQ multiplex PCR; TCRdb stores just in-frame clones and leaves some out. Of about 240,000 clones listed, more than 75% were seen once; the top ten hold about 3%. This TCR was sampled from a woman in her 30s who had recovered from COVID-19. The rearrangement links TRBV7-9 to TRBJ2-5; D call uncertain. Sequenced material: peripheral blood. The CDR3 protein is CASSSRGETQYF. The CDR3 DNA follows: TGTGCCAGCAGCTCGCGAGGCGAGACCCAGTACTTC. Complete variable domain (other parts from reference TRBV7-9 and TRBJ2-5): DTGVSQNPRHKITKRGQNVTFRCDPISEHNRLYWYRQTLGQGPEFLTYFQNEAQLEKSRLLSDRFSAERPKGSFSTLEIQRTEQGDSAMYLCASSSRGETQYFGPGTRLLVL.